One sample yielded the 29 T cell receptor beta chains listed below, sequenced in a study of blood T cell repertoires in COVID-19. Only in-frame clones appear in the TCRdb table, and some are missing; sequencing was by immunoSEQ multiplex PCR. The sample has 350,000 to 450,000 clones; roughly 86% are singletons. Sequences were obtained from peripheral blood. These receptors all stem from a woman aged 55-69 years with COVID-19, enrolled during active disease.

The J gene is TRBJ2-2, the V gene TRBV7-3; tentatively, D is TRBD1 (5 bases). Germline V gene lookup returns CDR1 SGHTA and CDR2 FQGTGA. The CDR3 runs to 13 residues. V was trimmed by 5 bases and J by 4 bases, leaving 8 bases between them. The CDR3 region is CASSEGVTGELFF. In DNA form, the CDR3 reads TGTGCCAGCAGCGAAGGGGTCACCGGGGAGCTGTTTTTT.

The rearrangement joins TRBV3-1 (or the pseudogene TRBV3-2) to TRBJ2-4; 7 nucleotides match TRBD1. With V trimmed by 5 bases and J by 1 base, 8 bases remained unmatched. This CDR3 spans 16 amino acids. CDR1 is LGHDT, CDR2 YNNKEL, per germline (reference sequence). The CDR3 DNA sequence: TGTGCCAGCAGCTACGAGACAGGGTGGGCCAAAAACATTCAGTACTTC. Amino acids: CASSYETGWAKNIQYF.

The V gene is TRBV5-4, the J gene TRBJ2-6, with TRBD1 identical over 12 bases. Germline CDR1 SGHNT, CDR2 YYREEE (reference sequence). The CDR3 loop spans 18 amino acids. The V segment lost 4 bases and the J segment 4 bases; nucleotides outside the gene matches: 9. The CDR3 DNA reads as TGTGCCAGCAGCCCAACGGGACAGGGGGCAGGAGGGGCCAACGTCCTGACTTTC. This encodes CASSPTGQGAGGANVLTF. The whole variable domain, remainder taken from reference TRBV5-4 and TRBJ2-6, is ETGVTQSPTHLIKTRGQQVTLRCSSQSGHNTVSWYQQALGQGPQFIFQYYREEENGRGNFPPRFSGLQFPNYSSELNVNALELDDSALYLCASSPTGQGAGGANVLTFGAGSRLTVL.

V gene TRBV6-5 combines with J gene TRBJ1-1, with D possibly TRBD1 on 6 matching bases. The CDR3 sequence is 13 residues long. Trimming cost V 6 bases and J 8 bases, with 16 bases left between them. Germline loops: CDR1 MNHEY, CDR2 SVGAGI. This chain's CDR3 is CASRLEGGQEAFF. CDR3 sequence (DNA): TGTGCCAGCAGGTTGGAGGGGGGGCAGGAAGCTTTCTTT.

This rearrangement joins TRBV2 to TRBJ1-5; 7 nucleotides match TRBD1. Germline V gene sequence: CDR1 SNHLY, CDR2 FYNNEI. CDR3 length: 14 amino acids. V lost 7 bases to trimming and J lost 6 bases; unmatched junction nucleotides: 9. The CDR3 reads CASTNRGAAQPQHF. DNA for the CDR3: TGTGCCAGCACCAACAGGGGAGCGGCTCAGCCCCAGCATTTT.

The chain links TRBV7-5 to TRBJ1-2; the D call in the table, TRBD1, was not verified against the DNA. TRBV7-5 is a pseudogene locus. This CDR3 is 15 amino acids long. The CDR3 spells CVRSYDSIRDYGYTF. CDR3 coding DNA: TGTGTCAGAAGTTACGACAGTATACGGGACTATGGCTACACCTTC.

The J gene is TRBJ2-3, the V gene TRBV29-1; 9 bases map to TRBD2. The CDR3 runs 15 residues. The J segment lost 5 bases and the V segment lost 2 bases, leaving 8 bases of the junction unmatched. Germline CDR1 and CDR2: SQVTM and ANQGSEA. For the CDR3, the DNA is TGCAGCGTTGAAAGGCTAGCGGGGTTCGGAGATACGCAGTATTTT. It translates to CSVERLAGFGDTQYF.

The V call is TRBV2, the J call TRBJ1-5; D might be TRBD1 (5 bases). Germline V gene lookup returns CDR1 SNHLY and CDR2 FYNNEI. The ends were cut back, 3 bases at V and 3 bases at J, with 12 bases in the middle. CDR3 size: 15 residues. CDR3: CASSDQGNYNQPQHF. The CDR3 DNA reads as TGTGCCAGCAGTGACCAGGGCAACTACAATCAGCCCCAGCATTTT.

The rearrangement links TRBV19 to TRBJ1-2, with a weak D call TRBD1 (6 bases). V was cut by 5 bases and J by 0 bases, with 13 bases left in between. Germline V lookup: CDR1 LNHDA, CDR2 SQIVND (reference sequence). This CDR3 is 15 amino acids long. CDR3 DNA: TGTGCCAGTAGTCTACCTCGACAGGCTAACTATGGCTACACCTTC. As protein: CASSLPRQANYGYTF.

This clone occurred once. This chain links TRBV14 with TRBJ2-1; maybe TRBD1 (6 bases). This CDR3 is built from 18 residues. V was pared by 2 bases and J by 3 bases, with 20 bases between. Germline CDR1 SGHDN, CDR2 FVKESK. The CDR3 region is CASSQTLGKQGIYNEQFF. CDR3 bases: TGTGCCAGCAGCCAAACGCTCGGAAAACAGGGAATCTACAATGAGCAGTTCTTC.

The chain combines TRBV18 with TRBJ2-7; the D gene is possibly TRBD1 (6 bases). Germline lookup yields CDR1 KGHSH and CDR2 LQKENI. The CDR3 contains 13 residues. V was pared by 6 bases and J by 5 bases, with 14 bases between. This CDR3 is CASSRDKPNEQYF. In nucleotides, the CDR3 is TGTGCCAGCTCTCGGGACAAGCCCAACGAGCAGTACTTC.

The chain joins TRBV9 to TRBJ2-7; TRBD2 might be the D (6 bases). The V end lost 0 bases, the J end lost 6 bases, and 13 bases lay between the germline ends. CDR3 length equals 14 residues. CDR1 and CDR2 (germline): SGDLS, YYNGEE. CDR3 coding DNA: TGTGCCAGCAGCGTAGGTGGGGGGTCAGGCGAGCAGTACTTC. Amino acid sequence: CASSVGGGSGEQYF.

The rearrangement links TRBV13 to TRBJ2-5, with 11 bases aligning to TRBD2. V trimming: 3 bases; J trimming: 0 bases; junction bases outside the gene matches: 6. The CDR3 is 17 amino acids. Germline V lookup: CDR1 PRHDT, CDR2 FYEKMQ (reference sequence). Here the CDR3 DNA reads TGTGCCAGCAGCTTGGCGACTAGCGGGGTTTACCAAGAGACCCAGTACTTC. It codes for CASSLATSGVYQETQYF.

This clone was counted a single time. CDR3 bases: TGTGCCAGCAGCTCCCAGACAGGGAGATGGACTGAAGCTTTCTTT. Residues: CASSSQTGRWTEAFF. The chain joins TRBV7-2 to TRBJ1-1, with 7 bases that match TRBD1. The CDR3 is made up of 15 amino acids. Per the germline V gene, CDR1 is SGHTA and CDR2 is FQGNSA. After removal of 4 bases from V and 5 bases from J, the junction contained 10 bases not matched to a gene.

This clone was observed a single time. This sequence joins TRBV7-3 and TRBJ2-3, with 15 nucleotides matching TRBD2. CDR1 SGHTA and CDR2 FQGTGA come from the germline V gene. V lost 1 base to trimming and J lost 6 bases; unmatched junction nucleotides: 11. The CDR3 contains 19 residues. CDR3 region: CASSLRSGTSGGLRDTQYF. In DNA form, the CDR3 reads TGTGCCAGCAGCTTAAGATCCGGGACTAGCGGGGGGCTGAGGGATACGCAGTATTTT.

The gene calls are TRBV5-1 and TRBJ1-4, with D possibly matching TRBD1 (6 bases). Deletions cut 7 bases from V and 3 bases from J, with 13 bases between. Looked up from germline, CDR1 is SGHRS and CDR2 is YFSETQ. The length of the CDR3 is 14 residues. The DNA for the CDR3 is TGCGCCAGCGCCCTAGGGGGGGCTAATGAAAAACTGTTTTTT. Protein sequence: CASALGGANEKLFF. Supplemented by reference TRBV5-1 and TRBJ1-4, the full variable domain reads KAGVTQTPRYLIKTRGQQVTLSCSPISGHRSVSWYQQTPGQGLQFLFEYFSETQRNKGNFPGRFSGRQFSNSRSEMNVSTLELGDSALYLCASALGGANEKLFFGSGTQLSVL.

The rearrangement joins TRBV10-3 to TRBJ2-7; 7 bases are shared with TRBD1. Per germline, CDR1 ENHRY and CDR2 SYGVKD. The CDR3 length is 15 residues. V was pared by 0 bases and J by 3 bases, with 5 bases of the junction left unmatched. CDR3 loop: CAISESEQGLYEQYF. For the CDR3, the DNA is TGTGCCATCAGTGAGTCAGAACAGGGGCTCTACGAGCAGTACTTC.

The V gene is TRBV2, the J gene TRBJ1-1; a weak D match, TRBD1 (6 bases). The V end lost 5 bases, the J end lost 0 bases, and 13 bases lay between the germline ends. Germline values: CDR1 SNHLY, CDR2 FYNNEI. The CDR3 loop spans 15 amino acids. The CDR3 here is CASSSGDTVNTEAFF. The CDR3 DNA sequence: TGTGCCAGCAGTTCCGGGGACACCGTGAACACTGAAGCTTTCTTT.

The chain has TRBV4-1 and TRBJ1-5, with D unresolved. Germline CDR1 and CDR2: MGHRA and YSYEKL. The CDR3 runs 16 residues. V lost 2 bases and J 3 bases, leaving 14 bases between the germline ends. CDR3 in amino acids: CASSQLGRTDNQPQHF. DNA of the CDR3: TGCGCCAGCAGCCAACTTGGGAGAACCGACAATCAGCCCCAGCATTTT.

The V gene is TRBV5-4, the J gene TRBJ1-1, with TRBD1 matching over 7 bases. The CDR3 runs to 14 residues. The germline CDR1 and CDR2 sequences are SGHNT and YYREEE (reference sequence). V lost 5 bases, J lost 2 bases, and 6 bases stayed unmatched. Here the CDR3 reads CASRPDRLNTEAFF. CDR3 nucleotides: TGTGCCAGCAGGCCGGACAGGCTAAACACTGAAGCTTTCTTT.

The chain combines TRBV3-1 (or the pseudogene TRBV3-2) with TRBJ1-3; 9 bases match TRBD1. This CDR3 contains 16 residues. Germline CDR1 and CDR2: LGHDT and YNNKEL (reference sequence). Trimming cost V 3 bases and J 1 base; bases outside gene matches: 4. The CDR3 region is CASSQGQGLSGNTIYF. CDR3 nucleotides: TGTGCCAGCAGCCAGGGACAGGGTCTTTCTGGAAACACCATATATTTT.

This clone was counted once. This rearrangement joins TRBV15 to TRBJ2-1; D is possibly TRBD2 (6 bases). The CDR3 contains 15 residues. V was pared by 1 base and J by 6 bases, with 13 bases between. Germline V CDR1 and CDR2: LNHNV, YYDKDF (reference sequence). CDR3 amino acids: CATSRGGGRGNEQFF. CDR3 DNA sequence: TGTGCCACCAGCAGAGGGGGAGGAAGGGGCAATGAGCAGTTCTTC. The entire variable domain, with the rest obtained from reference TRBV15 and TRBJ2-1, is as follows: DAMVIQNPRYQVTQFGKPVTLSCSQTLNHNVMYWYQQKSSQAPKLLFHYYDKDFNNEADTPDNFQSRRPNTSFCFLDIRSPGLGDTAMYLCATSRGGGRGNEQFFGPGTRLTVL.

The chain has TRBV29-1 and TRBJ2-2, with 8 bases aligning to TRBD2. Germline loops: CDR1 SQVTM, CDR2 ANQGSEA. This CDR3 contains 14 residues. With 3 bases clipped from V and 3 bases from J, the junction kept 3 bases outside the gene matches. As DNA, the CDR3 is TGCAGCGTTGAGCCTAGCGGGTACACCGGGGAGCTGTTTTTT. Its translation: CSVEPSGYTGELFF.

The chain has TRBV6-4 and TRBJ1-4; D gene uncertain. V was shortened by 6 bases and J by 6 bases, with 14 bases between the two germline ends. Germline CDR1 and CDR2: MRHNA and SNTAGT. The CDR3 contains 14 residues. The CDR3 region is CASRRAPTDEKLFF. Here the CDR3 DNA reads TGTGCCAGCAGGAGGGCCCCAACCGATGAAAAACTGTTTTTT.

This chain links TRBV5-1 with TRBJ2-1; 7 bases are a match to TRBD1. Germline V gene sequence: CDR1 SGHRS, CDR2 YFSETQ. There are 15 residues in the CDR3. V dropped 4 bases and J dropped 7; count of bases not matched to a gene: 11. CDR3 nucleotides: TGCGCCAGCAGCCCGTGGACAGGAGGAGAGAATGAGCAGTTCTTC. Protein sequence: CASSPWTGGENEQFF.

The chain combines TRBV9 with TRBJ2-1, with D possibly being TRBD1 (5 bases). From germline, CDR1 is SGDLS and CDR2 YYNGEE. CDR3 length: 16 residues. V lost 0 bases to trimming and J lost 7 bases, with 17 bases between them. The CDR3: CASSVGQGAVGNEQFF. The CDR3 nucleotides are TGTGCCAGCAGCGTAGGGCAAGGGGCAGTGGGGAATGAGCAGTTCTTC.

The rearrangement joins TRBV6-5 to TRBJ1-5; D is perhaps TRBD1 (6 bases). The V gene's germline CDR1 is MNHEY and CDR2 SVGAGI. Trimming removed 6 bases at V and 4 bases at J, with 13 bases between. The CDR3 runs 14 residues. The CDR3, as DNA: TGTGCCAGCAGGATACAGGGTGGGAATCAGCCCCAGCATTTT. Translated, it gives CASRIQGGNQPQHF.

V is TRBV19 and J is TRBJ2-6, with a tentative D call TRBD1 (6 bases). The CDR3 is 14 amino acids. V was pared by 7 bases and J by 4 bases, with 11 bases between. CDR1 and CDR2 (germline): LNHDA, SQIVND (reference sequence). The chain's CDR3 is CASKTGTGANVLTF. CDR3 sequence (DNA): TGTGCCAGTAAGACAGGTACGGGGGCCAACGTCCTGACTTTC.

The CDR3 DNA follows: TGTGCCAGCAGCTCGACAGACCTTAATTCACCCCTCCACTTT. Protein: CASSSTDLNSPLHF. This rearrangement joins TRBV11-1 to TRBJ1-6; possibly TRBD1 for D (5 bases). The ends were cut back, 4 bases at V and 6 bases at J, with 10 bases in the middle. The CDR3 covers 14 residues. Germline V gives CDR1 SGHAT, CDR2 FQDESV (reference sequence). The full variable domain, with the rest looked up from reference TRBV11-1 and TRBJ1-6, is EAEVAQSPRYKITEKSQAVAFWCDPISGHATLYWYRQILGQGPELLVQFQDESVVDDSQLPKDRFSAERLKGVDSTLKIQPAELGDSAMYLCASSSTDLNSPLHFGNGTRLTVT.